Listed below are T cell receptor beta chains from one sample, sequenced in a study of OX40 agonist ivuxolimab in advanced cancers. Profiled with immunoSEQ multiplex PCR; TCRdb holds only in-frame clones, not every one. The sample records roughly 63,000 clones, about 85% being singletons. Material: CD4+ or CD8+ T cells sorted from blood, obtained in a trial of the OX40 agonist ivuxolimab. The receptors derive from an adult with an advanced solid tumor such as melanoma, head and neck, liver or kidney cancer. Both conserved end residues are part of each CDR3. Fields, in order: J gene, D gene, clone size, V gene, CDR3 DNA, CDR3 protein. The D gene is left open where the match is weak. Expanded clones are given a class, and other clones once, few, many or no size at all.

J gene: TRBJ1-2; D gene: -; clone size: -; V gene: TRBV10-2; CDR3 DNA: TGCGCCAGCCGTGAGGGAGCGGGGGCATCCTATGGCTACACCTTC; CDR3 protein: CASREGAGASYGYTF
J gene: TRBJ2-1; D gene: TRBD1; clone size: -; V gene: TRBV7-9; CDR3 DNA: TGTGCCAGCAGCTTAGGACAGGGCTTCAATGAGCAGTTCTTC; CDR3 protein: CASSLGQGFNEQFF
J gene: TRBJ2-5; D gene: -; clone size: -; V gene: TRBV6-1; CDR3 DNA: TGTGCCAGCAGTGAAGCGGTGGCGGGGCAAGAGACCCAGTACTTC; CDR3 protein: CASSEAVAGQETQYF
J gene: TRBJ2-5; D gene: -; clone size: -; V gene: TRBV5-1; CDR3 DNA: TGCGCCAGCACGGGCGTGGGGGGTCAAGAGACCCAGTACTTC; CDR3 protein: CASTGVGGQETQYF
J gene: TRBJ1-1; D gene: TRBD1; clone size: -; V gene: TRBV5-1; CDR3 DNA: TGCGCCAGCAGCACGAGACAGGGAGGCACTGAAGCTTTCTTT; CDR3 protein: CASSTRQGGTEAFF
J gene: TRBJ1-4; D gene: -; clone size: -; V gene: TRBV7-2; CDR3 DNA: TGTGCCAGCAGCTTAGGACCAAGAAAGAGAACTAATGAAAAACTGTTTTTT; CDR3 protein: CASSLGPRKRTNEKLFF
J gene: TRBJ1-2; D gene: -; clone size: -; V gene: TRBV5-4; CDR3 DNA: TGTGCCAGCAGCCCAGAAAACTATGGCTACACCTTC; CDR3 protein: CASSPENYGYTF
J gene: TRBJ1-4; D gene: TRBD1; clone size: -; V gene: TRBV15; CDR3 DNA: TGTGCCACCAGCAGAGTTTTGGGACAGACCACAACTAATGAAAAACTGTTTTTT; CDR3 protein: CATSRVLGQTTTNEKLFF
J gene: TRBJ2-7; D gene: -; clone size: -; V gene: TRBV18; CDR3 DNA: TGTGCCAGCTCACACCGGGACACCTCTACCTACGAGCAGTACTTC; CDR3 protein: CASSHRDTSTYEQYF
J gene: TRBJ1-4; D gene: -; clone size: few; V gene: TRBV19; CDR3 DNA: TGTGCCAGTAGGCCATCGGGGCAGGGCCTAGAAAAACTGTTTTTT; CDR3 protein: CASRPSGQGLEKLFF
J gene: TRBJ1-1; D gene: -; clone size: -; V gene: TRBV7-8; CDR3 DNA: TGTGCCAGCAGTTCGAGTGTGAACACTGAAGCTTTCTTT; CDR3 protein: CASSSSVNTEAFF
J gene: TRBJ1-2; D gene: -; clone size: -; V gene: TRBV19; CDR3 DNA: TGTGCCAGTAGAGGGGTAGGGGCCAGCTATGGCTACACCTTC; CDR3 protein: CASRGVGASYGYTF
J gene: TRBJ2-1; D gene: TRBD1; clone size: -; V gene: TRBV5-1; CDR3 DNA: TGCGCCGGAGCCACCGGGGACAGCTCCTACAATGAGCAGTTCTTC; CDR3 protein: CAGATGDSSYNEQFF
J gene: TRBJ2-3; D gene: -; clone size: -; V gene: TRBV5-4; CDR3 DNA: TGTGCCAGCGGCCGGTGGGGGAGCACAGATACGCAGTATTTT; CDR3 protein: CASGRWGSTDTQYF
J gene: TRBJ1-6; D gene: -; clone size: -; V gene: TRBV7-9; CDR3 DNA: TGTGCCAGCAGCTTAGAGGTTAATTCACCCCTCCACTTT; CDR3 protein: CASSLEVNSPLHF
J gene: TRBJ1-4; D gene: TRBD1; clone size: -; V gene: TRBV2; CDR3 DNA: TGTGCCAGCAGTGAAGGCGGGACAGCGAATGAAAAACTGTTTTTT; CDR3 protein: CASSEGGTANEKLFF
J gene: TRBJ1-2; D gene: -; clone size: -; V gene: TRBV5-6; CDR3 DNA: TGTGCCAGCAGGAGGGGGACCTTAGCGATCTATGGCTACACCTTC; CDR3 protein: CASRRGTLAIYGYTF
J gene: TRBJ1-6; D gene: -; clone size: -; V gene: TRBV6-5; CDR3 DNA: TGTGCCAGCAGTTACTCGCAGGGGCGAATCGGGTCACCCCTCCACTTT; CDR3 protein: CASSYSQGRIGSPLHF
J gene: TRBJ1-2; D gene: TRBD1; clone size: -; V gene: TRBV5-1; CDR3 DNA: TGCGCCAGCAGCCCCGGGACAGGGGTTCTTGGCTACACCTTC; CDR3 protein: CASSPGTGVLGYTF
J gene: TRBJ1-5; D gene: -; clone size: -; V gene: TRBV15; CDR3 DNA: TGTGCCACCAGCAGAGATCTCATAGCCGCTCTAAATCAGCCCCAGCATTTT; CDR3 protein: CATSRDLIAALNQPQHF
J gene: TRBJ2-2; D gene: TRBD2; clone size: -; V gene: TRBV5-1; CDR3 DNA: TGCGCCAGCAGCCCCACTAGCGGGGGGGCCCGCTACACCGGGGAGCTGTTTTTT; CDR3 protein: CASSPTSGGARYTGELFF
J gene: TRBJ2-4; D gene: -; clone size: -; V gene: TRBV6-1; CDR3 DNA: TGTGCCAGCAGTGACGGACAGCCGCTAGCCAAAAACATTCAGTACTTC; CDR3 protein: CASSDGQPLAKNIQYF
J gene: TRBJ1-2; D gene: TRBD1; clone size: -; V gene: TRBV19; CDR3 DNA: TGTGCCAGTAGAACCGGTGGGACAGGGCTGAGCTATGGCTACACCTTC; CDR3 protein: CASRTGGTGLSYGYTF
J gene: TRBJ1-5; D gene: -; clone size: -; V gene: TRBV4-1; CDR3 DNA: TGCGCCAGCAGCCCAGAGAGCAATCAGCCCCAGCATTTT; CDR3 protein: CASSPESNQPQHF
J gene: TRBJ2-7; D gene: TRBD2; clone size: -; V gene: TRBV27; CDR3 DNA: TGTGCCAGCAGGGGACTAGCGGGGGCTCCCTACGGGCAGTACTTC; CDR3 protein: CASRGLAGAPYGQYF
J gene: TRBJ2-7; D gene: -; clone size: -; V gene: TRBV7-9; CDR3 DNA: TGTGCCAGCAGCCGACTCGGCCAGGGTCGGGGGAACGAGCAGTACTTC; CDR3 protein: CASSRLGQGRGNEQYF
J gene: TRBJ2-5; D gene: -; clone size: -; V gene: TRBV5-1; CDR3 DNA: TGCGCCAGCAGCTTTGTCCCCCTGGGTGCGCAAGAGACCCAGTACTTC; CDR3 protein: CASSFVPLGAQETQYF
J gene: TRBJ1-2; D gene: -; clone size: -; V gene: TRBV30; CDR3 DNA: TGTGCCAGGGACTTACGGGGCTATGGCTACACCTTC; CDR3 protein: CARDLRGYGYTF
J gene: TRBJ2-1; D gene: -; clone size: -; V gene: TRBV5-1; CDR3 DNA: TGCGCCAGCAGCCTGAGTATGGGGCGGGAGCAGTTCTTC; CDR3 protein: CASSLSMGREQFF
J gene: TRBJ2-1; D gene: -; clone size: -; V gene: TRBV11-3; CDR3 DNA: TGTGCCAGCAGCTTAGCGGACGATGAGCAGTTCTTC; CDR3 protein: CASSLADDEQFF
J gene: TRBJ1-4; D gene: -; clone size: -; V gene: TRBV6-1; CDR3 DNA: TGTGCCAGCAGTGTTTACACCCTAACTAATGAAAAACTGTTTTTT; CDR3 protein: CASSVYTLTNEKLFF
J gene: TRBJ1-1; D gene: -; clone size: -; V gene: TRBV11-2; CDR3 DNA: TGTGCCAGCAGCCCGATTGGGGGGAACACTGAAGCTTTCTTT; CDR3 protein: CASSPIGGNTEAFF
J gene: TRBJ2-5; D gene: TRBD1; clone size: -; V gene: TRBV27; CDR3 DNA: TGTGCCAGCAGTTTTCGCAGGGGGCAAGAGACCCAGTACTTC; CDR3 protein: CASSFRRGQETQYF
J gene: TRBJ2-4; D gene: -; clone size: -; V gene: TRBV7-9; CDR3 DNA: TGTGCCAGCAGCCCAGGGTCCGGGGGCAAAAACATTCAGTACTTC; CDR3 protein: CASSPGSGGKNIQYF
J gene: TRBJ1-2; D gene: TRBD1; clone size: -; V gene: TRBV2; CDR3 DNA: TGTGCCAGTCGGACAGGGGGTAACTATGGCTACACCTTC; CDR3 protein: CASRTGGNYGYTF
J gene: TRBJ1-1; D gene: TRBD1; clone size: -; V gene: TRBV6-1; CDR3 DNA: TGTGCCAGCAGTGAAATCCGGGACAGCAAAGCTTTCTTT; CDR3 protein: CASSEIRDSKAFF
J gene: TRBJ1-6; D gene: -; clone size: few; V gene: TRBV4-1; CDR3 DNA: TGCGCCAGCAGCCAACAATCTGGTGGGTCACCCCTCCACTTT; CDR3 protein: CASSQQSGGSPLHF
J gene: TRBJ1-5; D gene: -; clone size: -; V gene: TRBV5-5; CDR3 DNA: TGTGCCAGTACGCTCGGAGGGACCCCTAGCAATCAGCCCCAGCATTTT; CDR3 protein: CASTLGGTPSNQPQHF
J gene: TRBJ1-2; D gene: TRBD1; clone size: once; V gene: TRBV10-3; CDR3 DNA: TGTGCCATCAGGAAGGACAGGGCTGGCTATGGCTACACCTTC; CDR3 protein: CAIRKDRAGYGYTF
J gene: TRBJ2-3; D gene: -; clone size: -; V gene: TRBV19; CDR3 DNA: TGTGCCAGTACCAGGTCCACTGGACTGATCACAGATACGCAGTATTTT; CDR3 protein: CASTRSTGLITDTQYF
J gene: TRBJ2-5; D gene: TRBD2; clone size: -; V gene: TRBV5-1; CDR3 DNA: TGCGCCAGCAGCTGGACTAGCGGTAAAGAGACCCAGTACTTC; CDR3 protein: CASSWTSGKETQYF
J gene: TRBJ1-6; D gene: -; clone size: -; V gene: TRBV4-1; CDR3 DNA: TGCGCCAGCAGCCCCCCCTGGTCCCAGGAGAATTCACCCCTCCACTTT; CDR3 protein: CASSPPWSQENSPLHF
J gene: TRBJ1-1; D gene: -; clone size: -; V gene: TRBV10-3; CDR3 DNA: TGTGCCATCAGTGAGAGTTGGCTGAACACTGAAGCTTTCTTT; CDR3 protein: CAISESWLNTEAFF
J gene: TRBJ1-3; D gene: -; clone size: -; V gene: TRBV11-2; CDR3 DNA: TGTGCCAGCAGCTTAGTTACGGGCGGTCACTCTGGAAACACCATATATTTT; CDR3 protein: CASSLVTGGHSGNTIYF
J gene: TRBJ2-3; D gene: TRBD2; clone size: -; V gene: TRBV2; CDR3 DNA: TGTGCCAGCAGTGAACTAGCGGGGGGACCAGATACGCAGTATTTT; CDR3 protein: CASSELAGGPDTQYF
J gene: TRBJ2-3; D gene: -; clone size: -; V gene: TRBV12-2; CDR3 DNA: TGTGCAAGTCGCCCCACTAGCGGGGGGCCTCTAAGCACAGATACGCAGTATTTT; CDR3 protein: CASRPTSGGPLSTDTQYF
J gene: TRBJ1-1; D gene: TRBD1; clone size: once; V gene: TRBV5-4; CDR3 DNA: TGTGCCAGCAGCCTAAACAACAGGGGGAACACTGAAGCTTTCTTT; CDR3 protein: CASSLNNRGNTEAFF
J gene: TRBJ2-5; D gene: TRBD2; clone size: -; V gene: TRBV4-1; CDR3 DNA: TGCGCCAGCAGCCACGAAGATCCGGGACTAGCGGGGGGGAGAGAGACCCAGTACTTC; CDR3 protein: CASSHEDPGLAGGRETQYF
J gene: TRBJ2-2; D gene: TRBD2; clone size: once; V gene: TRBV5-1; CDR3 DNA: TGCGCCAGCAGCCGACTAGCGGGGGGCCAGTACACCGGGGAGCTGTTTTTT; CDR3 protein: CASSRLAGGQYTGELFF
J gene: TRBJ1-6; D gene: -; clone size: -; V gene: TRBV16; CDR3 DNA: TGTGCCAGCAGCCTAAAAAGCTCCTATAATTCACCCCTCCACTTT; CDR3 protein: CASSLKSSYNSPLHF
J gene: TRBJ2-1; D gene: -; clone size: -; V gene: TRBV11-2; CDR3 DNA: TGTGCCAGCAGGGCCTTAAAGGGGGACTCCTACAATGAGCAGTTCTTC; CDR3 protein: CASRALKGDSYNEQFF
J gene: TRBJ1-1; D gene: -; clone size: -; V gene: TRBV19; CDR3 DNA: TGTGCCAGTAGTAAGACACTAAACACTGAAGCTTTCTTT; CDR3 protein: CASSKTLNTEAFF
J gene: TRBJ2-5; D gene: TRBD1; clone size: -; V gene: TRBV7-2; CDR3 DNA: TGTGCCAGCAGCTTCGGGTGGGGGACAGGGTTAGAGACCCAGTACTTC; CDR3 protein: CASSFGWGTGLETQYF
J gene: TRBJ1-5; D gene: -; clone size: -; V gene: TRBV2; CDR3 DNA: TGTGCCAGCAGTCTCCAGGGAGGAGGACAGCCCCAGCATTTT; CDR3 protein: CASSLQGGGQPQHF
J gene: TRBJ2-5; D gene: TRBD2; clone size: -; V gene: TRBV9; CDR3 DNA: TGTGCCAGCAGCGTGGGACTAGCGGGGGCCGGACGAGAGACCCAGTACTTC; CDR3 protein: CASSVGLAGAGRETQYF
J gene: TRBJ1-5; D gene: -; clone size: -; V gene: TRBV9; CDR3 DNA: TGTGCCAGCAGCGGCGGTTGGGGAGTCAATCAGCCCCAGCATTTT; CDR3 protein: CASSGGWGVNQPQHF
J gene: TRBJ2-6; D gene: -; clone size: -; V gene: TRBV7-9; CDR3 DNA: TGTGCCAGCAGCTTAAGAGGAGAATCTGGGGCCAACGTCCTGACTTTC; CDR3 protein: CASSLRGESGANVLTF
J gene: TRBJ1-6; D gene: -; clone size: -; V gene: TRBV6-6; CDR3 DNA: TGTGCCACACAGGTTTATAATTCACCCCTCCACTTT; CDR3 protein: CATQVYNSPLHF
J gene: TRBJ2-7; D gene: TRBD1; clone size: -; V gene: TRBV6-6; CDR3 DNA: TGTGCCAGCAGAACCGGGACAGGGGCTTCCTACGAGCAGTACTTC; CDR3 protein: CASRTGTGASYEQYF
J gene: TRBJ2-7; D gene: TRBD1; clone size: -; V gene: TRBV15; CDR3 DNA: TGTGCCACCAGCAGAACCCACAGGGGGTACGGCGAGCAGTACTTC; CDR3 protein: CATSRTHRGYGEQYF